Sequencing of this TCR beta chain was carried out in a study of blood T cell repertoires in COVID-19. Only in-frame clones appear in the TCRdb table, and some are missing; sequencing was by immunoSEQ multiplex PCR. Of around 16,000 clones listed, around four fifths were seen once; the top ten hold roughly 22%. The germline V and J ends were trimmed by 3 bases and 3 bases, with 18 bases remaining between them. The CDR3 consists of 16 residues. Germline CDR1 reads GTSNPN; CDR2 reads SVGIG (reference sequence). Source material: peripheral blood. V gene TRBV30 combines with J gene TRBJ1-5; maybe TRBD1 (5 bases). This clonotype was obtained from a man at least 80 years old with active or convalescent COVID-19. In DNA, the CDR3 is TGTGCCTGGAGCCCACCCTGGGGCAGGGACAATCAGCCCCAGCATTTT. It encodes CAWSPPWGRDNQPQHF.